These T cell receptor beta chains were read from a single sample in a study of human T cells and chemical hapten exposure. TCRdb independently ran MiXCR on the RACE reads; one entry per CDR3 protein. The sample holds 150,000 to 200,000 distinct CDR3 sequences, around 15% seen once. The sample here was whole blood, taken in connection with sensitization to the hapten diphenylcyclopropenone (DPC). These receptors all stem from a woman in her twenties or thirties with alopecia areata. Some clones in this sample may be carry-over from other donors' samples. The CDR3 runs from the conserved cysteine through the conserved F or W. D genes are given only for firm matches. Clone size is not always given. Where it is, it says once, few, many or a class for expanded clones.

v_gene	abundance	j_gene	d_gene	CDR3aa	CDR3nt
TRBV19	-	TRBJ2-7	-	CASSIARAGGEQYF	TGTGCCAGTAGTATAGCCAGGGCAGGCGGCGAGCAGTACTTC
TRBV5-1	few	TRBJ2-7	-	CASSTSGPSSYEQYF	TGCGCCAGCAGCACGAGCGGTCCTAGCTCCTACGAGCAGTACTTC
TRBV19	many	TRBJ1-2	-	CASSHKGDGYTF	TGTGCCAGTAGCCACAAGGGGGATGGCTACACCTTC
TRBV5-1	few	TRBJ1-1	-	CASSLEANTEAFF	TGCGCCAGCAGCTTGGAGGCGAACACTGAAGCTTTCTTT
TRBV6-6	-	TRBJ2-2	TRBD1	CASSSYAGDRNTGELFF	TGTGCCAGCAGTTCCTACGCTGGGGACAGGAACACCGGGGAGCTGTTTTTT
TRBV6-2/TRBV6-3	-	TRBJ1-5	-	CASSSTQHDQPQHF	TGTGCCAGCAGTTCTACCCAGCATGATCAGCCCCAGCATTTT
TRBV7-3	many	TRBJ2-1	TRBD2	CASSRLSGRGNEQFF	TGTGCCAGCAGCCGACTTAGCGGGAGAGGGAATGAGCAGTTCTTC
TRBV10-2	-	TRBJ2-5	TRBD1	CASTQGQGGETQYF	TGCGCCAGCACCCAGGGACAGGGAGGAGAGACCCAGTACTTC
TRBV28	-	TRBJ1-4	-	CASSANGSNEKLFF	TGTGCCAGCAGCGCCAACGGGTCAAATGAAAAACTGTTTTTT
TRBV5-4	few	TRBJ2-1	TRBD2	CASSRSGEVRDEQFF	TGTGCCAGCAGCAGGAGCGGGGAGGTCCGGGATGAGCAGTTCTTC
TRBV20-1	-	TRBJ2-5	TRBD1	CSARDFSRTGVAETQYF	TGCAGTGCTAGAGATTTTAGTAGGACAGGGGTGGCAGAGACCCAGTACTTC
TRBV27	-	TRBJ1-5	-	CASSLEYSNQPQHF	TGTGCCAGCAGTTTAGAATATAGCAATCAGCCCCAGCATTTT
TRBV11-2	-	TRBJ2-5	-	CASSLQPQETQYF	TGTGCCAGCAGCTTACAGCCCCAAGAGACCCAGTACTTC
TRBV5-1	-	TRBJ1-6	-	CASSLDPGNSPLHF	TGCGCCAGCAGCTTGGACCCAGGAAATTCACCCCTCCACTTT
TRBV4-3	-	TRBJ1-4	-	CASSQGIEGTNEKLFF	TGCGCCAGCAGCCAAGGAATTGAGGGAACTAATGAAAAACTGTTTTTT
TRBV20-1	few	TRBJ1-6	-	CSAKGFYDSPLHF	TGCAGTGCTAAGGGTTTTTACGATTCACCCCTCCACTTT
TRBV7-6	few	TRBJ1-1	-	CATGADLRTTEAFF	TGTGCCACGGGGGCCGACCTGAGAACCACTGAAGCTTTCTTT
TRBV18	many	TRBJ1-4	TRBD1	CASSADRADVKLFF	TGTGCCAGCTCCGCGGACAGGGCGGATGTAAAACTGTTTTTT
TRBV7-2	-	TRBJ1-1	-	CASSPRGMGNTEAFF	TGTGCCAGCAGCCCCCGTGGGATGGGGAACACTGAAGCTTTCTTT
TRBV30	-	TRBJ1-1	-	CAWSVQWATGRVMNTEAFF	TGTGCCTGGAGTGTACAATGGGCTACGGGGCGGGTGATGAACACTGAAGCTTTCTTT
TRBV12-3/TRBV12-4	-	TRBJ1-3	TRBD1	CASSGRLGTGSGNTIYF	TGTGCCAGCAGTGGTCGATTGGGGACAGGTTCTGGAAACACCATATATTTT
TRBV20-1	-	TRBJ1-4	TRBD1	CSAHRGAGAQKLFF	TGCAGTGCTCACAGGGGGGCAGGGGCTCAAAAACTGTTTTTT
TRBV11-3	few	TRBJ2-5	-	CASSSRSQSETQYF	TGTGCCAGCAGCTCGCGGTCCCAGTCGGAGACCCAGTACTTC
TRBV5-1	few	TRBJ1-5	-	CASSLGQLLGPQHF	TGCGCCAGCAGCTTGGGGCAGCTATTGGGGCCCCAGCATTTT
TRBV7-2	few	TRBJ1-1	-	CASSKVRTEAFF	TGTGCCAGCAGCAAGGTGAGGACTGAAGCTTTCTTT
TRBV24-1	-	TRBJ2-1	TRBD2	CATSGASGNEQFF	TGTGCCACCAGTGGTGCTAGCGGGAATGAGCAGTTCTTC
TRBV7-3	many	TRBJ2-2	-	CASSPDTGELFF	TGTGCCAGCAGCCCCGACACCGGGGAGCTGTTTTTT
TRBV29-1	-	TRBJ2-7	TRBD1	CSVETGGIGYEQYF	TGCAGCGTTGAAACAGGGGGAATCGGCTACGAGCAGTACTTC
TRBV29-1	few	TRBJ2-3	-	CSVEHPGTDTQYF	TGCAGCGTTGAACATCCCGGCACAGATACGCAGTATTTT
TRBV7-2	-	TRBJ2-3	TRBD2	CASSLSGGGPTDTQYF	TGTGCCAGCAGCTTGTCTGGCGGGGGACCCACAGATACGCAGTATTTT
TRBV4-3	few	TRBJ1-2	TRBD1	CASSPTIGDRVYGYTF	TGCGCCAGCAGCCCGACGATTGGCGACAGGGTCTATGGCTACACCTTC
TRBV27	many	TRBJ1-2	-	CASSLEGTYGYTF	TGTGCCAGCAGTTTGGAGGGGACCTATGGCTACACCTTC
TRBV7-2	-	TRBJ2-5	-	CASSPYSGTAQETQYF	TGTGCCAGCAGCCCATATAGCGGTACTGCCCAAGAGACCCAGTACTTC
TRBV29-1	-	TRBJ1-1	TRBD1	CSVGRQGAKNTEAFF	TGCAGCGTGGGACGACAGGGGGCGAAAAACACTGAAGCTTTCTTT
TRBV4-2	few	TRBJ1-1	-	CASSQDTGFSTEAFF	TGTGCCAGCAGCCAAGATACCGGGTTCAGCACTGAAGCTTTCTTT
TRBV29-1	many	TRBJ2-5	-	CSVEDQYF	TGCAGCGTTGAGGACCAGTACTTC
TRBV5-1	few	TRBJ2-1	-	CASFSPGGSEQFF	TGCGCCAGCTTCTCACCTGGGGGAAGTGAGCAGTTCTTC
TRBV12-3/TRBV12-4	-	TRBJ1-1	-	CASSLQGFAEAFF	TGTGCCAGCAGTCTCCAGGGTTTTGCTGAAGCTTTCTTT
TRBV11-2	-	TRBJ2-1	TRBD2	CASSLVGFGLAGVSEQFF	TGTGCCAGCAGCTTAGTAGGATTCGGCCTAGCGGGAGTCAGTGAGCAGTTCTTC
TRBV18	-	TRBJ1-2	TRBD1	CASSPRARGPGLDGYTF	TGTGCCAGCTCACCACGGGCCAGGGGGCCTGGGCTCGATGGCTACACCTTC